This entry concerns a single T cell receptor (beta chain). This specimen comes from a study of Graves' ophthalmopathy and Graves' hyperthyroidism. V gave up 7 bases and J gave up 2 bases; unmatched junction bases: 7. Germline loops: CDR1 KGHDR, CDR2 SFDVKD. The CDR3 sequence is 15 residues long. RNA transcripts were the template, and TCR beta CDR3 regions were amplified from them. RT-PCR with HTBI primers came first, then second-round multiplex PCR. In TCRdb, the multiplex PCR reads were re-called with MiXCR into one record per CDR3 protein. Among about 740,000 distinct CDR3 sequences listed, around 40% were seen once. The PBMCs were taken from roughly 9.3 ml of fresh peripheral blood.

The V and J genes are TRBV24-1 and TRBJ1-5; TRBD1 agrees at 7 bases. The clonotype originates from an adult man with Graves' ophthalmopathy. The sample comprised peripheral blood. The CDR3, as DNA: TGTGCCACCAGCGTTAGGACAGGTGGCAATCAGCCCCAGCATTTT. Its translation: CATSVRTGGNQPQHF.